These 23 T cell receptor beta chains were sequenced from one sample in a study of shared clonotypes between healthy human individuals. The assay was immunoSEQ multiplex PCR, and TCRdb's table has in-frame clones only and misses some. The sample lists about 2.4 million clones; around 90% were seen once. The source material was naive CD4+ T cells sorted from blood. Subset reported: CD45RA+ positively selected. The receptors here all came from a man between 18 and 29 years old in good health.

This clone occurred once. The same CDR3 is also encoded by other DNA sequences in this sample. The chain employs TRBV10-3 and TRBJ1-1; a weak D match, TRBD1 (6 bases). There are 13 residues in the CDR3. V was cut by 0 bases and J by 11 bases, with 13 bases left in between. From germline, CDR1 is ENHRY and CDR2 SYGVKD. CDR3 residues: CAISESGGRGAFF. CDR3 coding DNA: TGTGCCATCAGTGAGTCGGGGGGGCGAGGGGCTTTCTTT.

The chain uses TRBV10-3 and TRBJ2-2; D call uncertain. Trimming took off 1 base at V and 5 bases at J, with 20 bases between the two ends. Germline CDR1 is ENHRY and CDR2 is SYGVKD. The CDR3 spans 18 residues. The CDR3 nucleotides are TGTGCCATCAGTGAGTACTTCCCGGTACCACTCAATACCGGGGAGCTGTTTTTT. Its translation is CAISEYFPVPLNTGELFF.

The genes are TRBV7-8 and TRBJ1-5; TRBD1 aligns across 11 bases. The J segment lost 6 bases and the V segment lost 4 bases, leaving 5 bases of the junction unmatched. Germline values: CDR1 SGHVS, CDR2 FQNEAQ. The CDR3 length is 15 residues. CDR3 region: CASSSMGQGGQPQHF. In nucleotides, the CDR3 is TGTGCCAGCAGCTCGATGGGACAGGGGGGTCAGCCCCAGCATTTT.

This clone was counted between two and nine times. The V gene is TRBV30, the J gene TRBJ1-1; D is perhaps TRBD1 (5 bases). This CDR3 region has 13 residues. Trimming shortened V by 3 bases and J by 10 bases, and 18 bases separated the two germline ends. Germline CDR1 reads GTSNPN; CDR2 reads SVGIG (reference sequence). CDR3 region: CAWRGLGTGGAFF. Here the CDR3 DNA reads TGTGCCTGGAGGGGCTTGGGGACGGGAGGAGCTTTCTTT.

This chain links TRBV10-3 with TRBJ1-2, with D unclear. The CDR3 length is 11 residues. Germline CDR1 ENHRY, CDR2 SYGVKD. V shed 5 bases and J shed 8 bases, with 9 bases lying between them. The CDR3 sequence: CAISFTGGYTF. CDR3 DNA: TGTGCCATCAGTTTTACGGGCGGCTACACCTTC.

The chain joins TRBV25-1 to TRBJ2-5; D might be TRBD1 (5 bases). The CDR3 runs to 13 residues. CDR1 and CDR2 (germline): MGHDK, SYGVNS. The germline V and J ends were trimmed by 8 bases and 2 bases, with 12 bases remaining between them. CDR3 DNA sequence: TGTGCCAGCGGTTGGGCAGGGCAAGAGACCCAGTACTTC. This encodes CASGWAGQETQYF.

This clone has more than one count but fewer than ten. This sequence joins TRBV16 and TRBJ1-5; D gene ambiguous. Germline assignment: CDR1 KGHSY and CDR2 FQNENV. The ends were cut back, 2 bases at V and 5 bases at J, with 7 bases in the middle. The CDR3 contains 13 residues. Written as DNA, the CDR3 is TGTGCCAGCAGCCAACAGTCGGATCAGCCCCAGCATTTT. Translation: CASSQQSDQPQHF.

The V call is TRBV11-2, the J call TRBJ2-5, with D possibly matching TRBD2 (6 bases). V was shortened by 5 bases and J by 9 bases, with 16 bases between the two germline ends. Germline V gives CDR1 SGHAT, CDR2 FQNNGV. The CDR3 is made up of 13 amino acids. This CDR3 is CASSHSGTHAQYF. In DNA form, the CDR3 reads TGTGCCAGCAGCCACTCCGGGACTCACGCCCAGTACTTC.

Regarding this clone: Other DNA sequences in this sample translate to the same CDR3. The CDR3 here is CASSAGLAGNEQFF. The DNA of the CDR3 is TGTGCCAGCAGCGCGGGACTAGCGGGCAATGAGCAGTTCTTC. This chain connects TRBV7-2 to TRBJ2-1; 12 bases line up with TRBD2. The CDR3 has 14 amino acids. Germline V gene data show CDR1 as SGHTA and CDR2 as FQGNSA. V dropped 5 bases and J dropped 6; count of bases not matched to a gene: 2. The full variable domain, in which reference TRBV7-2 and TRBJ2-1 provide the parts outside the CDR3, is GAGVSQSPSNKVTEKGKDVELRCDPISGHTALYWYRQSLGQGLEFLIYFQGNSAPDKSGLPSDRFSAERTGGSVSTLTIQRTQQEDSAVYLCASSAGLAGNEQFFGPGTRLTVL.

V gene TRBV30 combines with J gene TRBJ1-1; D is possibly TRBD1 (5 bases). Trimming shortened V by 3 bases and J by 1 base, and 12 bases separated the two germline ends. The CDR3 length is 14 residues. CDR1 is GTSNPN, CDR2 SVGIG, per germline (reference sequence). CDR3 DNA sequence: TGTGCCTGGAGGGGGAGGGGAGGGAACACTGAAGCTTTCTTT. Amino acid sequence: CAWRGRGGNTEAFF.

The chain recombines TRBV19 with TRBJ2-1; D may match TRBD1 or TRBD2 (5 bases each). V was pared by 2 bases and J by 5 bases, with 13 bases between. The germline V gene has CDR1 LNHDA and CDR2 SQIVND (reference sequence). This CDR3 has 15 amino acids. The CDR3 coding sequence is TGTGCCAGTAGTATAACCTCGAGGGACGACAATGAGCAGTTCTTC. This sequence encodes CASSITSRDDNEQFF.

This chain connects TRBV28 to TRBJ1-1; D is unresolved. This CDR3 contains 12 residues. The germline V gene has CDR1 MDHEN and CDR2 SYDVKM. Trimming removed 5 bases at V and 6 bases at J, with 10 bases between. CDR3 coding DNA: TGTGCCAGCAGTGGAGTAATCCCTGAAGCTTTCTTT. Translation: CASSGVIPEAFF.

The chain carries TRBV6-6 and TRBJ2-3; the D gene is possibly TRBD2 (6 bases). Germline V gene data show CDR1 as MNHNY and CDR2 as SVGAGI (reference sequence). Trimming shortened V by 8 bases and J by 2 bases, and 14 bases separated the two germline ends. The CDR3 runs to 14 residues. The CDR3 is CASFASAYTDTQYF. In nucleotides, the CDR3 is TGTGCCAGCTTTGCTAGCGCATACACAGATACGCAGTATTTT.

This chain links TRBV11-2 with TRBJ2-4, with 8 bases aligning to TRBD2. There are 15 residues in the CDR3. Germline V gene lookup returns CDR1 SGHAT and CDR2 FQNNGV. V gave up 5 bases and J gave up 2 bases; unmatched junction bases: 5. CDR3 sequence (DNA): TGTGCCAGCAGCCCCGGGGGGGGATCCAAAAACATTCAGTACTTC. It is translated as CASSPGGGSKNIQYF.

This clone was found once. The gene calls are TRBV5-1 and TRBJ1-6; maybe TRBD1 (6 bases). The germline CDR1 and CDR2 sequences are SGHRS and YFSETQ. The CDR3 is 15 residues long. Trimming cost V 4 bases and J 3 bases, with 11 bases left between them. In DNA form, the CDR3 reads TGCGCCAGCAGCCCCTTAGGGGGCTATAATTCACCCCTCCACTTT. It translates to CASSPLGGYNSPLHF.

This chain uses TRBV2 with TRBJ1-5; no clear D gene. Germline CDR1 and CDR2: SNHLY and FYNNEI. The CDR3 has 16 residues. V was cut by 4 bases and J by 0 bases, with 13 bases left in between. In nucleotides, the CDR3 is TGTGCCAGCAGTGCCCCGGGGAGTTATAGCAATCAGCCCCAGCATTTT. This codes for CASSAPGSYSNQPQHF.

CDR3 sequence reads: CAWSGTGGNTEAFF. The CDR3 region has the DNA TGTGCCTGGAGTGGGACAGGGGGGAACACTGAAGCTTTCTTT. The gene calls are TRBV30 and TRBJ1-1; TRBD1 agrees at 10 bases. This CDR3 has 14 residues. With 1 base clipped from V and 1 base from J, the junction kept 0 bases outside the gene matches. Per the germline V gene, CDR1 is GTSNPN and CDR2 is SVGIG (reference sequence).

The chain recombines TRBV5-4 with TRBJ2-7; TRBD1 might be the D (5 bases). CDR3 length: 13 amino acids. Germline-derived CDR1 and CDR2 are SGHNT and YYREEE (reference sequence). Trimming shortened V by 0 bases and J by 9 bases, and 13 bases separated the two germline ends. CDR3 bases: TGTGCCAGCAGCTTGGAAGGGGCGCCGGGGCAGTACTTC. This translates into CASSLEGAPGQYF.

The CDR3 protein is CASRSVSNQPQHF. CDR3 nucleotide sequence: TGTGCCAGTAGGTCTGTTAGCAATCAGCCCCAGCATTTT. J is TRBJ1-5 and V is TRBV19, with unresolved D. CDR3 length: 13 amino acids. Trimming shortened V by 6 bases and J by 0 bases, and 6 bases separated the two germline ends. Germline assignment: CDR1 LNHDA and CDR2 SQIVND (reference sequence). The variable domain in full, with the rest retrieved from reference TRBV19 and TRBJ1-5, is DGGITQSPKYLFRKEGQNVTLSCEQNLNHDAMYWYRQDPGQGLRLIYYSQIVNDFQKGDIAEGYSVSREKKESFPLTVTSAQKNPTAFYLCASRSVSNQPQHFGDGTRLSIL.

The genes are TRBV6-5 and TRBJ1-1, with unresolved D. CDR3 length: 11 amino acids. Germline V gene sequence: CDR1 MNHEY, CDR2 SVGAGI. V was pared by 10 bases and J by 1 base, with 7 bases between. CDR3 in amino acids: CAIHTNTEAFF. CDR3 sequence (DNA): TGTGCCATTCACACGAACACTGAAGCTTTCTTT.

This chain links TRBV5-1 with TRBJ1-1, with a weak D call TRBD1 (5 bases). There are 13 residues in the CDR3. Trimming stripped 8 bases from V and 1 base from J, with 12 bases between. Germline values: CDR1 SGHRS, CDR2 YFSETQ. CDR3 region: CASRGVRNTEAFF. CDR3 DNA sequence: TGCGCCAGTAGGGGTGTGCGGAACACTGAAGCTTTCTTT. Full variable domain (rest looked up from reference TRBV5-1 and TRBJ1-1): KAGVTQTPRYLIKTRGQQVTLSCSPISGHRSVSWYQQTPGQGLQFLFEYFSETQRNKGNFPGRFSGRQFSNSRSEMNVSTLELGDSALYLCASRGVRNTEAFFGQGTRLTVV.

This chain joins TRBV6-5 and TRBJ2-7; TRBD1 aligns across 9 bases. Trimming took 6 bases from V and 6 from J; bases not matched to a gene: 9. The CDR3 is 14 residues long. CDR1 MNHEY and CDR2 SVGAGI come from the germline V gene. CDR3 DNA: TGTGCCAGCAGGCGCGGACAGGGGTTGCGCGAGCAGTACTTC. This sequence encodes CASRRGQGLREQYF.

J is TRBJ2-7 and V is TRBV28, with 8 bases that match TRBD1. Germline trimming cut 5 bases from V and 6 bases from J; bases unmatched to any gene: 9. The length of the CDR3 is 14 residues. The germline V gene has CDR1 MDHEN and CDR2 SYDVKM. The CDR3 bases are TGTGCCAGCAGTCCACTCGGACAGGGCACCGAGCAGTACTTC. It yields the protein CASSPLGQGTEQYF.